This entry lists 18 T cell receptor beta chains sequenced from one sample in a study of shared clonotypes between healthy human individuals. Measured with immunoSEQ multiplex PCR; TCRdb has only the in-frame clones, and not every one. The table includes around 1.1 million clones, 77% detected once. Sequenced material: memory CD4+ T cells from PBMCs. The subset: CD45RA-negative fraction. Receptors originate from a young man in good health. Some clones in this sample may be carry-over from other donors' samples.

CDR3 sequence reads: CASSPSRLALTQYF. CDR3 nucleotides: TGTGCCAGCAGTCCCTCTCGACTAGCTCTTACGCAGTATTTT. The chain couples TRBV27 to TRBJ2-3; the match to TRBD2 covers 7 bases. The germline CDR1 and CDR2 sequences are MNHEY and SMNVEV (reference sequence). Trimming took 5 bases from V and 8 from J; bases not matched to a gene: 10. This CDR3 comprises 14 residues.

The CDR3 spells CASTPNSGGSIRGYTF. CDR3 DNA: TGTGCCAGCACCCCCAACTCGGGGGGCTCAATTCGGGGCTACACCTTC. The chain links TRBV7-6 to TRBJ1-2; D may be TRBD1 (6 bases). CDR1 is SGHVS, CDR2 FNYEAQ, per germline. CDR3 length: 16 residues. V lost 7 bases, J lost 8 bases, and 26 bases lay in between.

The chain uses TRBV30 and TRBJ1-5, with D unresolved. Germline CDR1 is GTSNPN and CDR2 is SVGIG (reference sequence). V shed 5 bases and J shed 1 base, with 9 bases lying between them. CDR3 length: 13 residues. The chain's CDR3 is CAWGATSNQPQHF. The CDR3 DNA is TGTGCCTGGGGTGCCACAAGCAATCAGCCCCAGCATTTT. Complete variable domain (other parts from reference TRBV30 and TRBJ1-5): SQTIHQWPATLVQPVGSPLSLECTVEGTSNPNLYWYRQAAGRGLQLLFYSVGIGQISSEVPQNLSASRPQDRQFILSSKKLLLSDSGFYLCAWGATSNQPQHFGDGTRLSIL.

The chain carries TRBV7-2 and TRBJ1-1; 7 bases align to TRBD1. V shed 5 bases and J 8 bases; nucleotides not matched to a gene: 5. This CDR3 is built from 12 residues. Germline values: CDR1 SGHTA, CDR2 FQGNSA. The chain's CDR3 is CASSQGVPEAFF. CDR3 coding DNA: TGTGCCAGCAGCCAGGGGGTTCCAGAAGCTTTCTTT.

This sequence joins TRBV10-1 and TRBJ2-2; D not resolved. The germline gives CDR1 WNHNN, CDR2 SYGVQD (reference sequence). The CDR3 has 13 amino acids. Trimming left V 3 bases short and J 6 bases short, with 8 bases between. CDR3 sequence reads: CASSDLKAGELFF. In nucleotides, the CDR3 is TGCGCCAGCAGTGACCTTAAGGCCGGGGAGCTGTTTTTT.

The CDR3 reads CASSVVGYTF. CDR3 nucleotides: TGTGCCAGCAGCGTAGTTGGCTACACCTTC. The chain recombines TRBV9 with TRBJ1-2; D is ambiguous. This CDR3 contains 10 residues. V was cut by 0 bases and J by 7 bases, with 1 base left in between. Looked up from germline, CDR1 is SGDLS and CDR2 is YYNGEE. Combining the CDR3 with reference TRBV9 and TRBJ1-2 gives the whole variable domain DSGVTQTPKHLITATGQRVTLRCSPRSGDLSVYWYQQSLDQGLQFLIQYYNGEERAKGNILERFSAQQFPDLHSELNLSSLELGDSALYFCASSVVGYTFGSGTRLTVV.

This clone was found once. In the same sample, other DNA sequences code for this CDR3. The V gene is TRBV5-1, the J gene TRBJ2-2; the match to TRBD1 covers 7 bases. J was trimmed by 1 base and V by 1 base; bases with no gene match: 1. This CDR3 comprises 15 residues. CDR1 SGHRS and CDR2 YFSETQ come from the germline V gene. The CDR3 spells CASSLPGGNTGELFF. The DNA for the CDR3 is TGCGCCAGCAGCTTGCCAGGGGGGAACACCGGGGAGCTGTTTTTT.

The chain recombines TRBV5-4 with TRBJ2-7; 9 nucleotides line up with TRBD1. The CDR3 totals 15 residues. J was trimmed by 0 bases and V by 4 bases; bases with no gene match: 5. Germline values: CDR1 SGHNT, CDR2 YYREEE (reference sequence). The CDR3 nucleotides read TGTGCCAGCAGCCAAGGGACAGGGTACTCCTACGAGCAGTACTTC. Its protein product is CASSQGTGYSYEQYF.

The chain recombines TRBV5-1 with TRBJ1-1; D gene uncertain. CDR1 is SGHRS, CDR2 YFSETQ, per germline. The CDR3 consists of 15 residues. The V and J ends lost 0 bases and 1 base respectively, with 10 bases between them. The CDR3 nucleotides read TGCGCCAGCAGCTTGGCTGGGATGGGGAACACTGAAGCTTTCTTT. Translated, it gives CASSLAGMGNTEAFF.

The genes are TRBV18 and TRBJ1-2, with 8 bases matching TRBD1. V dropped 3 bases and J dropped 2; count of bases not matched to a gene: 2. Germline-derived CDR1 and CDR2 are KGHSH and LQKENI. The CDR3 is 14 residues long. CDR3 coding DNA: TGTGCCAGCTCACCGGGACAGGTGAACTATGGCTACACCTTC. This encodes CASSPGQVNYGYTF. The full variable domain, its missing parts supplied by reference TRBV18 and TRBJ1-2, is NAGVMQNPRHLVRRRGQEARLRCSPMKGHSHVYWYRQLPEEGLKFMVYLQKENIIDESGMPKERFSAEFPKEGPSILRIQQVVRGDSAAYFCASSPGQVNYGYTFGSGTRLTVV.

The chain is built from TRBV9 and TRBJ2-3, with 8 bases that match TRBD1. Germline values: CDR1 SGDLS, CDR2 YYNGEE. V lost 0 bases and J lost 4; bases outside the gene matches: 4. CDR3 size: 15 residues. The CDR3 coding sequence is TGTGCCAGCAGCGTAGCTCCGACAGGGGCAGATACGCAGTATTTT. It is translated as CASSVAPTGADTQYF. The full variable domain, with the rest looked up from reference TRBV9 and TRBJ2-3, is DSGVTQTPKHLITATGQRVTLRCSPRSGDLSVYWYQQSLDQGLQFLIQYYNGEERAKGNILERFSAQQFPDLHSELNLSSLELGDSALYFCASSVAPTGADTQYFGPGTRLTVL.

This chain links TRBV2 with TRBJ2-1, with D perhaps given as TRBD1 or TRBD2 (5 bases each). The CDR3 is 17 amino acids. Germline V gene sequence: CDR1 SNHLY, CDR2 FYNNEI. V lost 2 bases and J 4 bases, leaving 18 bases between the germline ends. The CDR3 nucleotides are TGTGCCAGCAGTGAAAAGGGGTGGGAGAGCGGATACAATGAGCAGTTCTTC. Residues: CASSEKGWESGYNEQFF. Full variable domain (missing parts from reference TRBV2 and TRBJ2-1): EPEVTQTPSHQVTQMGQEVILRCVPISNHLYFYWYRQILGQKVEFLVSFYNNEISEKSEIFDDQFSVERPDGSNFTLKIRSTKLEDSAMYFCASSEKGWESGYNEQFFGPGTRLTVL.

This clone was detected ten times or more. The chain's CDR3 is CASSYNLFGLAGRTDTQYF. CDR3 nucleotides: TGTGCCAGCAGCTATAACTTATTCGGACTAGCGGGACGCACAGATACGCAGTATTTT. The J gene is TRBJ2-3, the V gene TRBV5-4; 12 bases are shared with TRBD2. The CDR3 is 19 amino acids. The J segment lost 1 base and the V segment lost 3 bases, leaving 12 bases of the junction unmatched. CDR1 and CDR2 (germline): SGHNT, YYREEE (reference sequence).

J is TRBJ2-1 and V is TRBV9; 12 bases fit TRBD2. This CDR3 is 17 amino acids long. After removal of 3 bases from V and 0 bases from J, the junction contained 4 bases not matched to a gene. Germline V lookup: CDR1 SGDLS, CDR2 YYNGEE. Here the CDR3 DNA reads TGTGCCAGCAGCGCCGGACTAGCGGGAAGCTCCTACAATGAGCAGTTCTTC. It codes for CASSAGLAGSSYNEQFF. The full variable domain, rest sourced from reference TRBV9 and TRBJ2-1, is DSGVTQTPKHLITATGQRVTLRCSPRSGDLSVYWYQQSLDQGLQFLIQYYNGEERAKGNILERFSAQQFPDLHSELNLSSLELGDSALYFCASSAGLAGSSYNEQFFGPGTRLTVL.

The V call is TRBV19, the J call TRBJ1-2, with D possibly matching TRBD1 (6 bases). The CDR3 spans 16 residues. V lost 6 bases to trimming and J lost 4 bases, with 21 bases between them. From germline, CDR1 is LNHDA and CDR2 SQIVND (reference sequence). This CDR3 is CASRLISGAQGYGYTF. The CDR3 nucleotides read TGTGCCAGTAGACTTATATCGGGGGCGCAGGGCTATGGCTACACCTTC. Together with reference TRBV19 and TRBJ1-2, the CDR3 gives the full variable domain: DGGITQSPKYLFRKEGQNVTLSCEQNLNHDAMYWYRQDPGQGLRLIYYSQIVNDFQKGDIAEGYSVSREKKESFPLTVTSAQKNPTAFYLCASRLISGAQGYGYTFGSGTRLTVV.

CDR3 in DNA: TGTGCCAGCAGTGTCCTGACATACACAGATACGCAGTATTTT. This sequence encodes CASSVLTYTDTQYF. The chain combines TRBV6-1 with TRBJ2-3, with no clear D. Germline V CDR1 and CDR2: MNHNS, SASEGT. The CDR3 extends over 14 amino acids. Trimming took off 4 bases at V and 2 bases at J, with 10 bases between the two ends.

This chain connects TRBV5-1 to TRBJ2-6; TRBD1 might be the D (7 bases). This CDR3 contains 18 residues. Germline V gene sequence: CDR1 SGHRS, CDR2 YFSETQ. The germline V and J ends were trimmed by 0 bases and 1 base, with 14 bases remaining between them. This chain's CDR3 is CASSLVFRGRSGANVLTF. CDR3 DNA: TGCGCCAGCAGCTTGGTATTCAGGGGGAGGTCTGGGGCCAACGTCCTGACTTTC.

This CDR3 is CASSLAAAGREETQYF. In nucleotides, the CDR3 is TGCGCCAGCAGCTTGGCCGCAGCGGGAAGGGAAGAGACCCAGTACTTC. The gene calls are TRBV5-1 and TRBJ2-5; 7 bases fit TRBD2. The CDR3 has 16 amino acids. The germline gives CDR1 SGHRS, CDR2 YFSETQ. Trimming removed 0 bases from V and 3 bases from J; junction bases left unmatched: 8.